Presented here are 23 T cell receptor beta chains from one specimen sequenced in a study of T cell responses to AZD1222 COVID-19 vaccine. This table comes from immunoSEQ multiplex PCR, and its TCRdb copy is limited to in-frame clones, with some not included. This table holds 130,000 to 150,000 clones, about nine tenths found once. Sample: peripheral blood, taken on day 0 of AZD1222 vaccination. These receptors were taken from an adult in good health.

The chain is built from TRBV5-4 and TRBJ2-1; no firm D call. V lost 2 bases and J 5 bases, leaving 14 bases between the germline ends. The CDR3 has 15 residues. The germline gives CDR1 SGHNT, CDR2 YYREEE (reference sequence). The CDR3 DNA reads as TGTGCCAGCAGCTTCGGATCGCCAGGCGACAATGAGCAGTTCTTC. It codes for CASSFGSPGDNEQFF.

The chain employs TRBV5-6 and TRBJ2-1; the D call may be TRBD1 or TRBD2 (6 bases each). CDR1 is SGHDT, CDR2 YYEEEE, per germline. The CDR3 has 13 residues. The germline V and J ends were trimmed by 4 bases and 6 bases, with 11 bases remaining between them. CDR3 sequence (DNA): TGTGCCAGCAGCCCCGGGGGCTTCAATGAGCAGTTCTTC. It yields the protein CASSPGGFNEQFF.

The chain joins TRBV24-1 to TRBJ2-3; D is possibly TRBD2 (5 bases). Trimming took off 1 base at V and 0 bases at J, with 16 bases between the two ends. Germline V gene sequence: CDR1 KGHDR, CDR2 SFDVKD. This CDR3 has 18 amino acids. The CDR3 region has the DNA TGTGCCACCAGTGATTTTCACGCCGCGGGCGGAAGCACAGATACGCAGTATTTT. Its translation is CATSDFHAAGGSTDTQYF.

This sequence joins TRBV6-4 and TRBJ2-1; TRBD2 might be the D (5 bases). Trimming stripped 2 bases from V and 6 bases from J, with 8 bases between. Germline CDR1 is MRHNA and CDR2 is SNTAGT. CDR3 length: 13 amino acids. CDR3 sequence reads: CASSDGTSNEQFF. In nucleotides, the CDR3 is TGTGCCAGCAGTGACGGTACTAGCAATGAGCAGTTCTTC.

The chain couples TRBV2 to TRBJ2-6, with D unresolved. CDR3 length: 12 residues. The germline V gene encodes CDR1 SNHLY and CDR2 FYNNEI. V was trimmed by 7 bases and J by 2 bases, leaving 3 bases between them. The CDR3 coding sequence is TGTGCCAGCAATACTGGGGCCAACGTCCTGACTTTC. It translates to CASNTGANVLTF.

The V and J genes are TRBV11-3 and TRBJ1-4; D is perhaps TRBD1 (6 bases). There are 16 residues in the CDR3. The V end was cut by 0 bases, the J end by 6 bases, with 14 bases between. The germline V gene encodes CDR1 SGHNT and CDR2 YENEEA. The CDR3 bases are TGTGCCAGCAGCTTAGACGGAGGACAGCCGGATGAAAAACTGTTTTTT. Its translation is CASSLDGGQPDEKLFF.

As to this clone: Within the sample, other DNA sequences also encode this same CDR3. V is TRBV28 and J is TRBJ1-3; D perhaps matches TRBD1 (6 bases). The germline V gene encodes CDR1 MDHEN and CDR2 SYDVKM. Trimming removed 6 bases from V and 3 bases from J, with 12 bases in between. This CDR3 spans 14 amino acids. The CDR3 DNA reads TGTGCCAGCAGGTTACAGGGCGGTGGAAACACCATATATTTT. This translates into CASRLQGGGNTIYF. Full variable domain (missing parts from reference TRBV28 and TRBJ1-3): DVKVTQSSRYLVKRTGEKVFLECVQDMDHENMFWYRQDPGLGLRLIYFSYDVKMKEKGDIPEGYSVSREKKERFSLILESASTNQTSMYLCASRLQGGGNTIYFGEGSWLTVV.

The rearrangement uses TRBV28 and TRBJ1-1; D perhaps matches TRBD1 (6 bases). CDR3 length equals 14 residues. The germline V and J ends were trimmed by 2 bases and 1 base, with 8 bases remaining between them. Per the germline V gene, CDR1 is MDHEN and CDR2 is SYDVKM. The CDR3: CASSLGGQNTEAFF. The CDR3 DNA is TGTGCCAGCAGTTTAGGGGGGCAGAACACTGAAGCTTTCTTT.

This clone came up a few times. This CDR3 is also generated by other DNA sequences in the sample. V gene TRBV6-2 or TRBV6-3 combines with J gene TRBJ1-1; D not resolved. This CDR3 has 13 residues. Germline V gene lookup returns CDR1 MNHEY and CDR2 SVGEGT. V was cut by 5 bases and J by 0 bases, with 7 bases left in between. The CDR3 here is CASSGQMNTEAFF. The CDR3 region has the DNA TGTGCCAGCAGTGGTCAGATGAACACTGAAGCTTTCTTT.

The rearrangement joins TRBV19 to TRBJ1-1; 11 nucleotides align to TRBD1. The ends lost 6 bases at V and 0 bases at J; junction bases unmatched: 6. The CDR3 totals 16 residues. The germline gives CDR1 LNHDA, CDR2 SQIVND (reference sequence). Written as DNA, the CDR3 is TGTGCCAGTAGACAGGACAGGGGGCGTATGAACACTGAAGCTTTCTTT. Protein product: CASRQDRGRMNTEAFF.

The chain combines TRBV3-1 (or the pseudogene TRBV3-2) with TRBJ2-1; 7 bases line up with TRBD2. The CDR3 runs to 17 residues. Trimming at V came to 2 bases and at J to 5 bases, leaving 12 bases not matched to a gene. Germline lookup yields CDR1 LGHDT and CDR2 YNNKEL (reference sequence). As DNA, the CDR3 is TGTGCCAGCAGCCAAAGAGCGGGATTGCGGGCCAACAATGAGCAGTTCTTC. This codes for CASSQRAGLRANNEQFF.

The genes are TRBV7-2 and TRBJ1-6, with D unresolved. Per germline, CDR1 SGHTA and CDR2 FQGNSA. V was trimmed by 4 bases and J by 13 bases, leaving 20 bases between them. The CDR3 loop spans 15 amino acids. The CDR3 region has the DNA TGTGCCAGCAGCTCTCAAGGAGGATTGGTGGGTCCCCTCCACTTT. Its translation is CASSSQGGLVGPLHF.

The genes are TRBV28 and TRBJ2-1; a weak D match, TRBD1 (7 bases). The V gene lost 8 bases and the J gene lost 5 bases, with 19 bases spanning the gap. CDR3 length: 15 amino acids. From germline, CDR1 is MDHEN and CDR2 SYDVKM. The CDR3 reads CASRPAGRGDNEQFF. The DNA of the CDR3 is TGTGCCAGCCGCCCCGCAGGCAGGGGGGACAATGAGCAGTTCTTC.

In DNA, the CDR3 is TGTGCCAGCAGCTTGTCGACAGGGTATAATTCACCCCTCCACTTT. It translates to CASSLSTGYNSPLHF. This rearrangement joins TRBV5-5 to TRBJ1-6; the match to TRBD1 covers 7 bases. Trimming removed 1 base from V and 4 bases from J; junction bases left unmatched: 2. CDR3 length: 15 amino acids. Germline V gene sequence: CDR1 SGHKS, CDR2 YYEKEE (reference sequence). Using reference TRBV5-5 and TRBJ1-6 for the parts outside the CDR3, the full variable domain is DAGVTQSPTHLIKTRGQQVTLRCSPISGHKSVSWYQQVLGQGPQFIFQYYEKEERGRGNFPDRFSARQFPNYSSELNVNALLLGDSALYLCASSLSTGYNSPLHFGNGTRLTVT.

V is TRBV7-9 and J is TRBJ2-1, with 8 bases identical to TRBD2. Germline V gene data show CDR1 as SEHNR and CDR2 as FQNEAQ (reference sequence). CDR3 length equals 18 residues. J lost 0 bases, V lost 3 bases, and 10 bases had no gene match. This CDR3 reads CASSFPLHLAGSYNEQFF. The CDR3 DNA reads as TGTGCCAGCAGCTTTCCGCTCCATCTAGCGGGCTCCTACAATGAGCAGTTCTTC.

The V call is TRBV7-6, the J call TRBJ2-1; maybe TRBD2 (5 bases). Per the germline V gene, CDR1 is SGHVS and CDR2 is FNYEAQ. The CDR3 totals 13 residues. The V and J ends lost 5 bases and 6 bases respectively, with 11 bases between them. CDR3 region: CASSQPGSNEQFF. CDR3 DNA: TGTGCCAGCAGCCAACCGGGATCCAATGAGCAGTTCTTC.

The chain links TRBV29-1 to TRBJ2-7; TRBD2 matches at 15 bases. CDR1 is SQVTM, CDR2 ANQGSEA, per germline. The V and J ends lost 5 bases and 7 bases, in that order; junction bases with no gene match: 12. This CDR3 spans 16 amino acids. The CDR3 coding sequence is TGCAGCGTTACACGTCCGGGACTAGCGGGAGGAGGTGAGCAGTACTTC. Protein sequence: CSVTRPGLAGGGEQYF.

The chain combines TRBV27 with TRBJ1-6, with D uncertain. CDR3 length equals 14 residues. Trimming shortened V by 2 bases and J by 5 bases, and 7 bases separated the two germline ends. Germline CDR1 MNHEY, CDR2 SMNVEV (reference sequence). The CDR3 DNA reads TGTGCCAGCAGTTTAGCACGGAATAATTCACCCCTCCACTTT. It encodes CASSLARNNSPLHF.

The table lists this clone with a count of one. The CDR3 sequence is CASSLEGQGRFSGNTIYF. The CDR3 nucleotides are TGTGCCAGCAGCTTAGAAGGACAGGGGCGCTTCTCTGGAAACACCATATATTTT. The chain is built from TRBV7-8 and TRBJ1-3; 9 bases align to TRBD1. V was clipped by 1 base and J by 0 bases; unmatched bases: 7. Looked up from germline, CDR1 is SGHVS and CDR2 is FQNEAQ. The CDR3 extends over 18 amino acids.

This rearrangement joins TRBV21-1 to TRBJ2-5; the table's D call, TRBD2, was not checked against the DNA. TRBV21-1 is a pseudogene segment. This CDR3 has 16 residues. The CDR3 reads CASSKRGLAPQETQYF. CDR3 coding DNA: TGTGCCAGCAGCAAAAGGGGACTAGCGCCACAAGAGACCCAGTACTTC.

The chain has TRBV2 and TRBJ2-1; no clear D. CDR1 is SNHLY and CDR2 is FYNNEI in the germline V gene. Trimming pared 6 bases from V and 0 bases from J, leaving 6 bases between. The CDR3 length is 13 residues. CDR3 amino acids: CASRVGSYNEQFF. DNA for the CDR3: TGTGCCAGCAGGGTAGGCTCCTACAATGAGCAGTTCTTC.

This chain connects TRBV19 to TRBJ2-7; D is perhaps TRBD2 (7 bases). Trimming stripped 4 bases from V and 3 bases from J, with 13 bases between. Germline CDR1 reads LNHDA; CDR2 reads SQIVND (reference sequence). This CDR3 is 14 amino acids long. In nucleotides, the CDR3 is TGTGCCAGTAGTAGGGAGGGCAGGGGCTACGAGCAGTACTTC. This translates into CASSREGRGYEQYF. Together with reference TRBV19 and TRBJ2-7, the CDR3 gives the full variable domain: DGGITQSPKYLFRKEGQNVTLSCEQNLNHDAMYWYRQDPGQGLRLIYYSQIVNDFQKGDIAEGYSVSREKKESFPLTVTSAQKNPTAFYLCASSREGRGYEQYFGPGTRLTVT.

This chain joins TRBV19 and TRBJ1-1; no clear D gene. Germline V CDR1 and CDR2: LNHDA, SQIVND (reference sequence). V was cut by 11 bases and J by 4 bases, with 23 bases left in between. The length of the CDR3 is 15 residues. The CDR3 loop reads CASIIGGRRITEAFF. CDR3 nucleotide sequence: TGTGCCTCGATTATAGGCGGCAGGCGGATCACTGAAGCTTTCTTT.